Listed below are T cell receptor beta chains from one sample, sequenced in a study of blood T cell repertoires in COVID-19. Generated by immunoSEQ multiplex PCR, the TCRdb table keeps only in-frame clones and is missing some. The profile shows 100,000 or so clones, more than 90% of them singletons. The sample consisted of peripheral blood. These receptors were taken from a young man with acute or convalescent COVID-19. The CDR3 runs from the conserved cysteine through the conserved F or W. The D gene is left open where the match is weak. Size values are once, few and many counts, or a class for expanded clones, and some rows have none.

d_call,clone_size,j_call,v_call,cdr3_nt,cdr3_aa
NA,NA,TRBJ2-2,TRBV7-6,TGTGCCAGCAGCTTACCGGGACATAACACCGGGGAGCTGTTTTTT,CASSLPGHNTGELFF
TRBD1,NA,TRBJ1-1,TRBV6-5,TGTGCCAGCAGTCCGACAGGGGAGGGCACTGAAGCTTTCTTT,CASSPTGEGTEAFF
TRBD1,NA,TRBJ1-5,TRBV6-1,TGTGCCAGCAGTGACCGGGGACAGGTAGTTTATAGCAATCAGCCCCAGCATTTT,CASSDRGQVVYSNQPQHF
NA,NA,TRBJ1-1,TRBV18,TGTGCCAGCTCGCCTCCAGGGGAAGCTGAAGCTTTCTTT,CASSPPGEAEAFF
TRBD1,NA,TRBJ2-7,TRBV19,TGTGCCAGTAGTACTCATCCGGGACAGGGGGATAATGAGCAGTACTTC,CASSTHPGQGDNEQYF
TRBD1,NA,TRBJ1-1,TRBV6-1,TGTGCCAGCAGTGAAAGAGACAGGGGGCGCGAAGCTTTCTTT,CASSERDRGREAFF
NA,NA,TRBJ1-2,TRBV30,TGTGCCTGGAGTTTAAACGACTGGGAGTATGGCTACACCTTC,CAWSLNDWEYGYTF
NA,NA,TRBJ2-7,TRBV3-1/TRBV3-2,TGTGCCAGCAGCCAAGGGAGGAGCGGGGAGCAGTACTTC,CASSQGRSGEQYF
TRBD2,few,TRBJ2-7,TRBV7-2,TGTGCCAGCAGCCCCTTCCTAGCGGGAGGTGGCTACGAGCAGTACTTC,CASSPFLAGGGYEQYF
TRBD2,NA,TRBJ2-1,TRBV29-1,TGCAGCGTTCGACTAGCGGGGGGGCGTGAGCAGTTCTTC,CSVRLAGGREQFF
NA,once,TRBJ2-5,TRBV3-1/TRBV3-2,TGTGCCAGCAGCCAAGATCGAGCAGCGGTGGCAGGTCAAGAGACCCAGTACTTC,CASSQDRAAVAGQETQYF
NA,NA,TRBJ1-5,TRBV19,TGTGCCAGTAGTATATGGGGGGGGTCGGGCCAGCCCCAGCATTTT,CASSIWGGSGQPQHF
TRBD1,few,TRBJ1-4,TRBV5-6,TGTGCCAGCAGCTTGGTTGGGACAGGGGAGGGGAAACTGTTTTTT,CASSLVGTGEGKLFF
NA,NA,TRBJ2-1,TRBV3-1/TRBV3-2,TGTGCCAGCAGCCTTACTACCAATGAGCAGTTCTTC,CASSLTTNEQFF
NA,NA,TRBJ2-2,TRBV21-1,TGTGCCAGCACCAATGAGCCCGGGGAGCTGTTTTTT,CASTNEPGELFF
TRBD1,NA,TRBJ1-5,TRBV6-5,TGTGCCAGCAGCCGACAGGGGGGAGACAATCAGCCCCAGCATTTT,CASSRQGGDNQPQHF
NA,NA,TRBJ1-2,TRBV24-1,TGTGCCACCAGGGGGGCGTATGGCTACACCTTC,CATRGAYGYTF
TRBD1,NA,TRBJ1-6,TRBV15,TGTGCCACCAGCAGAGGGGGGACAGGGAGGTACGACGATTCACCCCTCCACTTT,CATSRGGTGRYDDSPLHF
TRBD1,NA,TRBJ1-1,TRBV3-1/TRBV3-2,TGTGCCAGCAGCCAGGGACAGGGAAGGAACACTGAAGCTTTCTTT,CASSQGQGRNTEAFF
NA,NA,TRBJ1-5,TRBV19,TGTGCCAGTAGTATTCATGGGACGGGCGGGGTAAATCAGCCCCAGCATTTT,CASSIHGTGGVNQPQHF
TRBD2,NA,TRBJ2-1,TRBV11-2,TGTGCCAGCAGCGGGGGACTAGCGGGGGATAATGAGCAGTTCTTC,CASSGGLAGDNEQFF
TRBD1,NA,TRBJ1-1,TRBV5-4,TGTGCCAGCAGCTCAAGGGACAGGGTGAACACTGAAGCTTTCTTT,CASSSRDRVNTEAFF